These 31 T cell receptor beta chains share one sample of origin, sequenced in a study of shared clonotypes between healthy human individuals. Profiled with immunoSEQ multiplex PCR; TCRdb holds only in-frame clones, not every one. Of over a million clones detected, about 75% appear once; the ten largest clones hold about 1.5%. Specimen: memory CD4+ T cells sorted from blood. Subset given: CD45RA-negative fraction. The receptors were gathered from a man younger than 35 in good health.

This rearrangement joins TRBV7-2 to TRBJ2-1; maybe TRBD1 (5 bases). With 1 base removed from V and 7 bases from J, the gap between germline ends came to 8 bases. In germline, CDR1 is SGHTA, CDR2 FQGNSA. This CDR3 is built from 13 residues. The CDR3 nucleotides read TGTGCCAGCAGCTTAGGTCCAGGGAATGAGCAGTTCTTC. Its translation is CASSLGPGNEQFF.

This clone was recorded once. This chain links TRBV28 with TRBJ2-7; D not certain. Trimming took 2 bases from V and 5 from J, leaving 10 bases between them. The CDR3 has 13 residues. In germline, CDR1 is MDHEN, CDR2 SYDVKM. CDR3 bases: TGTGCCAGCAGTTTACGCACTGTGGACGAGCAGTACTTC. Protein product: CASSLRTVDEQYF.

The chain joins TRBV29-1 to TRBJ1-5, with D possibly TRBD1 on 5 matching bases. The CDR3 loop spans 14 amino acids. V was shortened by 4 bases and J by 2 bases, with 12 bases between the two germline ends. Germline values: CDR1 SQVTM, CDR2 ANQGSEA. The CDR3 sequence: CSVAGGSGNQPQHF. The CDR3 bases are TGCAGCGTTGCCGGGGGGAGTGGCAATCAGCCCCAGCATTTT.

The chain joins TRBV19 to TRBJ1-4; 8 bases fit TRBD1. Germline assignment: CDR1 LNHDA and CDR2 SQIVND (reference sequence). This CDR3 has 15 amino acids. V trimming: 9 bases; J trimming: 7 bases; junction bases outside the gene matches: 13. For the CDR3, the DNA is TGTGCCAGAGGAAGACAGGGGCGGTCAGTTGAAAAACTGTTTTTT. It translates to CARGRQGRSVEKLFF.

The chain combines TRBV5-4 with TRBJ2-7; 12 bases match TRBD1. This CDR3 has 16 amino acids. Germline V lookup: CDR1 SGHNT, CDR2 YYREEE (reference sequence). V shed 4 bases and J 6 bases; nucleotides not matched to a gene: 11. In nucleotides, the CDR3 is TGTGCCAGCAGCCCACCCTCGGGACAGGGGGCAGGCGAGCAGTACTTC. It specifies CASSPPSGQGAGEQYF. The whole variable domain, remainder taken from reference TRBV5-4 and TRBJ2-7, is ETGVTQSPTHLIKTRGQQVTLRCSSQSGHNTVSWYQQALGQGPQFIFQYYREEENGRGNFPPRFSGLQFPNYSSELNVNALELDDSALYLCASSPPSGQGAGEQYFGPGTRLTVT.

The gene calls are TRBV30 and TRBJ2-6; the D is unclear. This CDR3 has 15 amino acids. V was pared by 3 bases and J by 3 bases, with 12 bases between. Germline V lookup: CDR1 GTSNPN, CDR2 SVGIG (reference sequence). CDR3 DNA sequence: TGTGCCTGGAGCCAACTGATGGTTGGGGCCAACGTCCTGACTTTC. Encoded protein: CAWSQLMVGANVLTF.

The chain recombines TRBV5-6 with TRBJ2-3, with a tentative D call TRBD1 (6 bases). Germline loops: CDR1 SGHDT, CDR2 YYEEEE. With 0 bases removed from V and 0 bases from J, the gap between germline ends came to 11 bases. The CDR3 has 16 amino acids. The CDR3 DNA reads TGTGCCAGCAGCTTGGCGCAGGGGCGCAGCACAGATACGCAGTATTTT. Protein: CASSLAQGRSTDTQYF.

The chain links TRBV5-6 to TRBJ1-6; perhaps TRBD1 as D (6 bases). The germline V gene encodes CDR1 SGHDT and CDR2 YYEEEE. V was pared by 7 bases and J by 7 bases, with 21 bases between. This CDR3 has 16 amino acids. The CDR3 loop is CASGAWSRQDNSPLHF. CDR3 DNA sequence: TGTGCCAGCGGAGCTTGGTCCCGACAGGACAATTCACCCCTCCACTTT.

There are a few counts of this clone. CDR3 bases: TGTGCCAGTAGTCTTCCGGGCCCTAACCCCCTCCACTTT. This sequence encodes CASSLPGPNPLHF. The rearrangement uses TRBV19 and TRBJ1-6, with D uncertain. CDR1 LNHDA and CDR2 SQIVND come from the germline V gene (reference sequence). CDR3 length equals 13 residues. Deletions cut 5 bases from V and 13 bases from J, with 15 bases between.

The CDR3 DNA is TGTGCCAGCAGCCGGGACAGGAGCTCCTACGAGCAGTACTTC. As protein: CASSRDRSSYEQYF. The rearrangement joins TRBV5-6 to TRBJ2-7; 8 bases match TRBD1. Trimming removed 4 bases from V and 0 bases from J; junction bases left unmatched: 3. Looked up from germline, CDR1 is SGHDT and CDR2 is YYEEEE. The CDR3 is made up of 14 amino acids.

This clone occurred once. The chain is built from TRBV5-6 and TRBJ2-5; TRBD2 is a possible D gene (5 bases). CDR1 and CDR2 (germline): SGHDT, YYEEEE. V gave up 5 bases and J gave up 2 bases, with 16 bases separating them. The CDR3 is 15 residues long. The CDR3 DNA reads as TGTGCCAGCAGTGGTGACCTGGGGAGTCAAGAGACCCAGTACTTC. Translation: CASSGDLGSQETQYF.

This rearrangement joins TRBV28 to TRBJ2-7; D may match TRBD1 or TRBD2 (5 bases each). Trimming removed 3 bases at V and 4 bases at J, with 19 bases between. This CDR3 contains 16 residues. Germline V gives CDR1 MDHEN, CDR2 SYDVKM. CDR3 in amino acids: CASSFPGTQGIYEQYF. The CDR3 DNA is TGTGCCAGCAGTTTTCCCGGGACCCAGGGCATATACGAGCAGTACTTC.

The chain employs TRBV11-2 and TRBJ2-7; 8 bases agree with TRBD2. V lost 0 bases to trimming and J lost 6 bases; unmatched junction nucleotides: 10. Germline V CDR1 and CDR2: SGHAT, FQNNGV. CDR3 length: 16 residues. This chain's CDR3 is CASSLDPPSGRLEQYF. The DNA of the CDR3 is TGTGCCAGCAGCTTAGATCCCCCCAGCGGGAGACTCGAGCAGTACTTC.

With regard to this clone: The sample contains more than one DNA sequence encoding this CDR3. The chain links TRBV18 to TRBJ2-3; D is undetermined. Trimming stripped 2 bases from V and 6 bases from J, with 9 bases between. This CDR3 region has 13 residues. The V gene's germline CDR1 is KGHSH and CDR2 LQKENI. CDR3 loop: CASSPSGPDTQYF. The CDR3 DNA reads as TGTGCCAGCTCACCATCTGGTCCCGATACGCAGTATTTT.

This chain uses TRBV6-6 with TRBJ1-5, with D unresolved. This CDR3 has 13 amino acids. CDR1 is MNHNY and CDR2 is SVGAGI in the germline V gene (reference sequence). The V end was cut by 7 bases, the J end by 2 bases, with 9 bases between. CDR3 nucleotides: TGTGCCAGCACCGAGAGCCGCAATCAGCCCCAGCATTTT. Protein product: CASTESRNQPQHF.

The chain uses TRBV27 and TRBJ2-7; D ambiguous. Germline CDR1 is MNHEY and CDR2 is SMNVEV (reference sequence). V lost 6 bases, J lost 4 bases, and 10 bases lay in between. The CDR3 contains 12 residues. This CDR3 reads CASSPGKYEQYF. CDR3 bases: TGTGCCAGCAGCCCAGGAAAGTACGAGCAGTACTTC.

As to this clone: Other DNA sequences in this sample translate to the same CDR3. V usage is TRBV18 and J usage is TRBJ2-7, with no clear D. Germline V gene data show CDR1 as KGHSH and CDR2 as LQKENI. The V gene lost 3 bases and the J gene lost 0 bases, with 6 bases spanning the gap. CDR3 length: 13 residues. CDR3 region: CASSPQSSYEQYF. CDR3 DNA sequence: TGTGCCAGCTCACCCCAGAGCTCCTACGAGCAGTACTTC.

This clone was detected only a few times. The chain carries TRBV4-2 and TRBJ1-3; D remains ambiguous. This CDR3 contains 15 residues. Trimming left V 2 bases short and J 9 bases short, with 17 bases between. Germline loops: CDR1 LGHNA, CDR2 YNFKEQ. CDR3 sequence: CASSQRDSGGRTIYF. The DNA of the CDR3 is TGTGCCAGCAGCCAAAGGGATTCGGGCGGGCGCACCATATATTTT.

The CDR3 sequence: CASSRQGYNEQFF. The CDR3 DNA reads as TGCGCCAGCAGCCGGCAGGGTTACAATGAGCAGTTCTTC. V is TRBV4-1 and J is TRBJ2-1, with D perhaps matching TRBD1 (5 bases). Germline values: CDR1 MGHRA, CDR2 YSYEKL. Trimming took 4 bases from V and 4 from J, leaving 8 bases between them. This CDR3 is 13 amino acids long.

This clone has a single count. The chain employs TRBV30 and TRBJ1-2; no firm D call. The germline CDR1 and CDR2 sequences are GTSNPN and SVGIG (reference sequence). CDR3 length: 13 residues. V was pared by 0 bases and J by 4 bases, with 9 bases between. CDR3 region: CAWSVLNGYGYTF. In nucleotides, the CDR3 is TGTGCCTGGAGTGTACTGAACGGCTATGGCTACACCTTC.

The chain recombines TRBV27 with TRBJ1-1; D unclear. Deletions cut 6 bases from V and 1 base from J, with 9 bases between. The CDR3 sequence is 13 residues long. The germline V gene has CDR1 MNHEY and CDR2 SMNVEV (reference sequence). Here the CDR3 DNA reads TGTGCCAGCAGGCCCTGGGAGAACACTGAAGCTTTCTTT. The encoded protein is CASRPWENTEAFF.

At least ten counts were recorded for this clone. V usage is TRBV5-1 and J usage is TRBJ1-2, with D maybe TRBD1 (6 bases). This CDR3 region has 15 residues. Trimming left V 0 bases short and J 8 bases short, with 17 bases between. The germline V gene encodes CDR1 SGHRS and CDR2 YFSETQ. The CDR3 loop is CASSLDTGARSGYTF. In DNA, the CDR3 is TGCGCCAGCAGCTTGGATACGGGGGCGAGATCCGGCTACACCTTC.

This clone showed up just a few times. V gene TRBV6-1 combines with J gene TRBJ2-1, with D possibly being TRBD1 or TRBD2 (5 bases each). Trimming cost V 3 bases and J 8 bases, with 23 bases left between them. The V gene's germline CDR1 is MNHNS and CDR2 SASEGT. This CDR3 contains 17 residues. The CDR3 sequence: CASSDTPGQVGADEQFF. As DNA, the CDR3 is TGTGCCAGCAGTGATACGCCCGGGCAGGTCGGGGCCGATGAGCAGTTCTTC.

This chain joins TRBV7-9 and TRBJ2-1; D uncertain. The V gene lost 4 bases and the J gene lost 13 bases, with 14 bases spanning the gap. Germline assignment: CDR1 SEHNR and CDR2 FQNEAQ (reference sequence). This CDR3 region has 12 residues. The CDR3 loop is CASSYDGPSQFF. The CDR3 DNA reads TGTGCCAGCAGCTATGACGGACCAAGCCAGTTCTTC.

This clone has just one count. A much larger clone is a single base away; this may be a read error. CDR3 DNA sequence: TGTGCCATCAGTTTAGCGGGGGGAAACACCGGGGAGCTGTTTTTT. Translating gives CAISLAGGNTGELFF. V usage is TRBV10-3 and J usage is TRBJ2-2; 10 bases fit TRBD2. V dropped 5 bases and J dropped 2; count of bases not matched to a gene: 2. Germline V CDR1 and CDR2: ENHRY, SYGVKD. CDR3 length: 15 amino acids.

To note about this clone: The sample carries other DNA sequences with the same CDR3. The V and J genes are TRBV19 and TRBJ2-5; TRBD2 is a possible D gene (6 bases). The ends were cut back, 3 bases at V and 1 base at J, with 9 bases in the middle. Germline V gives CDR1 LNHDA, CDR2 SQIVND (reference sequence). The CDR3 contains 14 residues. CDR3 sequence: CASSITGLQETQYF. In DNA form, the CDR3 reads TGTGCCAGTAGTATTACGGGACTCCAAGAGACCCAGTACTTC. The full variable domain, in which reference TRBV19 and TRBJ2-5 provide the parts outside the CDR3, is DGGITQSPKYLFRKEGQNVTLSCEQNLNHDAMYWYRQDPGQGLRLIYYSQIVNDFQKGDIAEGYSVSREKKESFPLTVTSAQKNPTAFYLCASSITGLQETQYFGPGTRLLVL.

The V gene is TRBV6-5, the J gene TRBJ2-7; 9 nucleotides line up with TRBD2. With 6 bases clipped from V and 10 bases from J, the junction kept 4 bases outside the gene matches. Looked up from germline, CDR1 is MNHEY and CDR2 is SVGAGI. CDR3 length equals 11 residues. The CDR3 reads CASSLGTSQYF. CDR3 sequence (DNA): TGTGCCAGCAGCCTTGGGACTAGCCAGTACTTC.

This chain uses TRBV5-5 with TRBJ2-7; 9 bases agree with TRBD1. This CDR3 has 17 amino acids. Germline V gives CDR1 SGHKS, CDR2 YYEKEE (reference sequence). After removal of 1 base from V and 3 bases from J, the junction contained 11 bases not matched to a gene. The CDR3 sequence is CASSLLGTGRGSYEQYF. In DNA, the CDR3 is TGTGCCAGCAGCTTGCTAGGGACAGGGAGGGGGAGCTACGAGCAGTACTTC. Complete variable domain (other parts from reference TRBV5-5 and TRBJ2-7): DAGVTQSPTHLIKTRGQQVTLRCSPISGHKSVSWYQQVLGQGPQFIFQYYEKEERGRGNFPDRFSARQFPNYSSELNVNALLLGDSALYLCASSLLGTGRGSYEQYFGPGTRLTVT.

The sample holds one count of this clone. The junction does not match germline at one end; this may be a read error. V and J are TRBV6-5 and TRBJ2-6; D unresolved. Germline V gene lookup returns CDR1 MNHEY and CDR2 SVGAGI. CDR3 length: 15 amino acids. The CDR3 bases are TGTGCCAGCAGATACTACAGCTCTGGGGCCAACGTCCTGACTTTC. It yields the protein CASRYYSSGANVLTF.

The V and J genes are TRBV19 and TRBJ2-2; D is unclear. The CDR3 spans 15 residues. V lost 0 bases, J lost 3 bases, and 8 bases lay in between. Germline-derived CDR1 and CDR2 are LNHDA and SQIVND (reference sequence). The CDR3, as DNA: TGTGCCAGTAGTATAGATGGGGTCTACACCGGGGAGCTGTTTTTT. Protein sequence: CASSIDGVYTGELFF.

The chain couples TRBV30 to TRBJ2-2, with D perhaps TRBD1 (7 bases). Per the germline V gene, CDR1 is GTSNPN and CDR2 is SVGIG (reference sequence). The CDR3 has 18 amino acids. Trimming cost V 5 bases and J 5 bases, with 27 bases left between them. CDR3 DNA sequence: TGTGCCTGGTTACCCACGACTATCAGGGGGGTATTTACCGGGGAGCTGTTTTTT. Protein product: CAWLPTTIRGVFTGELFF.